The TCR beta chain under discussion was sequenced for a study of cytomegalovirus exposure and HLA in healthy donors. The CDR3 length is 13 residues. The V gene's germline CDR1 is SGHRS and CDR2 YFSETQ. The V and J ends lost 1 base and 5 bases respectively, with 10 bases between them. Primers for the PCR totalled 60 Vbeta and 13 Jbeta. TCRdb's copy holds only in-frame clones and misses some; the assay was immunoSEQ multiplex PCR. The data show around 190,000 clones, approximately 80% seen once. This chain uses TRBV5-1 with TRBJ2-7, with D possibly being TRBD1 (5 bases). The TCR comes from a man in his forties in good health and CMV-seropositive. Sequenced: PBMCs. In DNA form, the CDR3 reads TGCGCCAGCAGCTTGTCAGGGTTCAACGAGCAGTACTTC. As protein: CASSLSGFNEQYF. The full variable domain, in which reference TRBV5-1 and TRBJ2-7 provide the parts outside the CDR3, is KAGVTQTPRYLIKTRGQQVTLSCSPISGHRSVSWYQQTPGQGLQFLFEYFSETQRNKGNFPGRFSGRQFSNSRSEMNVSTLELGDSALYLCASSLSGFNEQYFGPGTRLTVT.